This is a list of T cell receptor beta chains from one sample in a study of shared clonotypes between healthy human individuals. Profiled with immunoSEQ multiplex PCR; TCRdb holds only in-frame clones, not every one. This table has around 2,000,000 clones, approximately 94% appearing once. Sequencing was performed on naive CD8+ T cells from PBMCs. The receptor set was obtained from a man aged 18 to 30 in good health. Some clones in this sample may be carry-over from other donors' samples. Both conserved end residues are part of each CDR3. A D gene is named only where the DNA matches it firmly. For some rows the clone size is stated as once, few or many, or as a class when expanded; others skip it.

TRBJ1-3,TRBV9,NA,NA,CASSPTFGNTIYF,TGTGCCAGCAGCCCGACCTTTGGAAACACCATATATTTT
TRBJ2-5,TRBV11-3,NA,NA,CASSLVLKETQYF,TGTGCCAGCAGCTTAGTACTGAAAGAGACCCAGTACTTC
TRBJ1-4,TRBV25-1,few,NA,CASSRDEKLFF,TGTGCCAGCAGCAGGGACGAAAAACTGTTTTTT
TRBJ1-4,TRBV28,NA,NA,CASSPARLVAAYNEKLFF,TGTGCCAGCAGCCCGGCTCGATTGGTAGCGGCCTATAATGAAAAACTGTTTTTT
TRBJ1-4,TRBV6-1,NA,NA,CATLRHVRDNEKLFF,TGTGCCACTCTTAGACACGTTCGCGACAATGAAAAACTGTTTTTT
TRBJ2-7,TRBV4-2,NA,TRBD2,CASSQAAGTSGRESYEQYF,TGTGCCAGCAGCCAAGCCGCCGGGACTAGCGGGAGGGAGAGCTACGAGCAGTACTTC
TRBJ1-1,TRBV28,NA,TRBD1,CASSFPGQGLNTEAFF,TGTGCCAGCAGTTTCCCAGGACAGGGTTTGAACACTGAAGCTTTCTTT
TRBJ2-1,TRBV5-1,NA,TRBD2,CASSLVAGALLTYNEQFF,TGCGCCAGCAGCTTGGTAGCGGGAGCCCTTCTTACCTACAATGAGCAGTTCTTC
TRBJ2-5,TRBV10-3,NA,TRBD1,CAIRQGTEETQYF,TGTGCCATCAGACAGGGGACGGAAGAGACCCAGTACTTC
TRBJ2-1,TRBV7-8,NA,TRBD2,CASSLAANPSGRINEQFF,TGTGCCAGCAGCTTAGCAGCGAACCCTAGCGGGAGGATTAATGAGCAGTTCTTC
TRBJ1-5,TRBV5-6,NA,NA,CASSLFRDSNQPQHF,TGTGCCAGCAGCTTGTTCAGGGATAGCAATCAGCCCCAGCATTTT
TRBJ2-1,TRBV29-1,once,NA,CSVLGPTVRYEQFF,TGCAGCGTTTTGGGTCCCACAGTTCGCTATGAGCAGTTCTTC
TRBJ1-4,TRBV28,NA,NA,CATRQLDERLFF,TGTGCCACCCGTCAATTGGATGAGCGGCTGTTTTTT
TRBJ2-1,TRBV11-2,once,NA,CASSLGTLTSGEQFF,TGTGCCAGCAGCTTGGGGACCCTAACCTCCGGTGAGCAGTTCTTC
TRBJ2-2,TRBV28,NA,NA,CASGTLRTNTGELFF,TGTGCCAGCGGGACACTAAGGACGAACACCGGGGAGCTGTTTTTT
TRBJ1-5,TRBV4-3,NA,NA,CASSPALPQEEGSSNQPQHF,TGCGCCAGCAGCCCTGCCTTGCCCCAAGAGGAGGGTTCAAGCAATCAGCCCCAGCATTTT
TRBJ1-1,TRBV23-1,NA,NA,CASRNRRPGNTEAFF,TGCGCCAGCAGGAACCGGAGGCCCGGGAACACTGAAGCTTTCTTT
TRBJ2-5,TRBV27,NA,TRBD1,CASSLYAGTGFVETQYF,TGTGCCAGCAGTTTATACGCCGGGACAGGGTTTGTAGAGACCCAGTACTTC
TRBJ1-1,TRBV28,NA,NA,CASSPPRGESGNTEAFF,TGTGCCAGCAGTCCCCCGCGGGGCGAGTCTGGGAACACTGAAGCTTTCTTT
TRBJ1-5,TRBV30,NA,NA,CAWSLGLTLYSNQPQHF,TGTGCCTGGAGTTTGGGCTTAACACTTTATAGCAATCAGCCCCAGCATTTT
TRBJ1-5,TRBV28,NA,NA,CASSLTGRNQPQHF,TGTGCCAGCAGTTTAACAGGACGCAATCAGCCCCAGCATTTT
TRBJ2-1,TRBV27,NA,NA,CASSLSRTPSNEQFF,TGTGCCAGCAGTTTGTCACGGACGCCCTCCAATGAGCAGTTCTTC
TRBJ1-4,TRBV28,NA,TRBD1,CASSYGTGVFEKLFF,TGTGCCAGCAGTTACGGGACAGGGGTTTTTGAAAAACTGTTTTTT
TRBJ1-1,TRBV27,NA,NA,CASSSHHTSTQTEAFF,TGTGCCAGCAGTTCACACCACACCTCGACCCAGACTGAAGCTTTCTTT